This TCR beta chain was recorded in a study of cytomegalovirus exposure and HLA in healthy donors. In the case of this clone: What it binds is unknown. Sequence at one end of the junction differs from germline and may be a read error.

The CDR3 runs 14 residues. CDR1 and CDR2 from the germline V gene are SGDLS and YYNGEE. The primer mix had 60 Vbeta and 13 Jbeta primers. Assay used: immunoSEQ multiplex PCR; TCRdb lists only in-frame clones, some missing. In the table there are 190,000 or so clones, 75% to 85% of which are singletons. General study results and limits: Among CMV-associated TCR beta chains, most appeared HLA-restricted in a later analysis. Confirmation in vitro established that a few CMV-associated chains were specific for CMV antigens. The authors later linked a missense DCLRE1C variant to TCR beta V- and J-gene trimming.

The rearrangement links TRBV9 to TRBJ1-5; D is ambiguous. This TCR was sampled from a male donor in good health and CMV-seropositive. Input material: PBMCs. The CDR3: CASGVGGSNQPQHF. The CDR3 DNA is TGTGCCAGCGGCGTAGGCGGGAGCAATCAGCCCCAGCATTTT.